Below, one T cell receptor beta chain is given with its context. Its antigen is unknown. Included in the TCR beta cDNA libraries were unique molecular identifiers. Starting from roughly 1 to 10 million T cells, the study yielded hundreds of thousands of cDNA molecules. Each CDR3 protein is one row after TCRdb ran MiXCR on the PCR reads. The sample has some 690,000 distinct CDR3 sequences, just under 30% seen once; the top ten hold 0.55% to 0.65%. Trimming took off 4 bases at V and 5 bases at J, with 16 bases between the two ends. The CDR3 contains 14 residues. Germline V lookup: CDR1 DFQATT, CDR2 SNEGSKA (reference sequence). These data originate in a study of post-analysis software for immune sequencing data. Across the whole study: The patients showed relapsing-remitting, secondary progressive and progressive-relapsing multiple sclerosis courses.

Regarding the study as a whole: Compared with controls, patients had more of about 5 TRBV segments, including TRBV5-6, TRBV5-1 and TRBV20-1. Strong co-clustering by F measure linked samples that shared a preparation batch. Compared with controls, patients showed significantly lower normalized Chao1 diversity.

This TCR was sampled from a girl aged 5 to 17 with multiple sclerosis. This chain connects TRBV20-1 to TRBJ2-3; maybe TRBD1 (5 bases). The sequencing input was blood. CDR3 sequence reads: CSAMPPTVRDTQYF. The DNA of the CDR3 is TGCAGTGCTATGCCTCCGACAGTCAGAGATACGCAGTATTTT.